The entry below describes one T cell receptor (beta chain). Its cognate antigen is unknown. The data derive from a study of cytomegalovirus exposure and HLA in healthy donors. Study-level background: Findings of an earlier analysis included some 120 million unique TCR beta sequences from some 190 million T cells. Unique TCRs numbering roughly 80 million, obtained from HLA-typed donors, made up an early data release.

Germline V gives CDR1 SGHRS, CDR2 YFSETQ. Trimming removed 1 base from V and 4 bases from J; junction bases left unmatched: 5. CDR3 size: 15 residues. Study-wide results and limits: Productive rates of about 87% or about 30% were seen for most TCR beta V segments in an earlier analysis.

A multiplex PCR was run with 60 Vbeta primers and 13 Jbeta primers. This table comes from immunoSEQ multiplex PCR, and its TCRdb copy is limited to in-frame clones, with some not included. The data show more than 85,000 clones, over 65% seen once. The clonotype comes from a man aged 40-55 years in good health and CMV-seropositive. The chain combines TRBV5-1 with TRBJ2-3, with 8 bases that match TRBD2. The sample consisted of PBMCs. CDR3 DNA sequence: TGCGCCAGCAGCTTGCCGGGAGGGATGGCAGATACGCAGTATTTT. It is translated as CASSLPGGMADTQYF.